Following are 22 T cell receptor beta chains from one sample sequenced in a study of molecular identifiers for immune sequencing clone quantification. TCRdb re-derived calls from the PCR reads in MiXCR, one entry per CDR3 protein. Of over 550,000 distinct CDR3 sequences listed, roughly 27% are singletons. The sequenced sample consisted of naive CD8+ T cells from blood, with Jurkat cell RNA spiked in. Subset described: FACS-sorted CD8+CD4-CCR7+CD45RA+ naive T cells. These receptors all stem from a human donor in good health. Some libraries in this study had Jurkat cell RNA spiked in.

The chain has TRBV30 and TRBJ2-1; D is ambiguous. Germline assignment: CDR1 GTSNPN and CDR2 SVGIG (reference sequence). The CDR3 totals 11 residues. V lost 2 bases and J 7 bases, leaving 6 bases between the germline ends. CDR3 bases: TGTGCCTGGAGTTTGGTAAATGAGCAGTTCTTC. This sequence encodes CAWSLVNEQFF.

The CDR3 DNA reads as TGTGCCAGCAGTTTGCAGGCCAGGGTACAAGAGACCCAGTACTTC. Protein sequence: CASSLQARVQETQYF. This rearrangement joins TRBV28 to TRBJ2-5; D possibly corresponds to TRBD1 (5 bases). The CDR3 extends over 15 amino acids. CDR1 and CDR2 from the germline V gene are MDHEN and SYDVKM. The V gene lost 3 bases and the J gene lost 2 bases, with 13 bases spanning the gap.

This clonotype appeared a single time. One base away lies a much larger clone, so this may be a sequencing read error. This chain's CDR3 is CASSLDQSFLTEAIF. In DNA, the CDR3 is TGTGCCAGCAGCTTGGATCAGTCTTTCCTAACTGAAGCTATCTTT. This sequence joins TRBV5-3 and TRBJ1-1, with D hard to call. TRBV5-3 is an ORF, and what it does is uncertain. The CDR3 totals 15 residues.

The gene calls are TRBV20-1 and TRBJ1-2; no definite D call. The length of the CDR3 is 14 residues. V gave up 1 base and J gave up 4 bases, with 13 bases separating them. In germline, CDR1 is DFQATT, CDR2 SNEGSKA (reference sequence). CDR3 DNA sequence: TGCAGTGCTAGAGTAGGCGGTTTTCTCTATGGCTACACCTTC. Translating it yields CSARVGGFLYGYTF.

This clonotype was picked up a small number of times. The J gene is TRBJ1-5, the V gene TRBV19, with D possibly TRBD1 on 5 matching bases. Germline CDR1 reads LNHDA; CDR2 reads SQIVND (reference sequence). Trimming took 7 bases from V and 7 from J, leaving 23 bases between them. The CDR3 sequence is 16 residues long. CDR3 loop: CASNTPWVGTEQPQHF. CDR3 nucleotide sequence: TGTGCCAGTAACACCCCGTGGGTTGGGACCGAACAGCCCCAGCATTTT. Full variable domain (outside the CDR3, taken from reference TRBV19 and TRBJ1-5): DGGITQSPKYLFRKEGQNVTLSCEQNLNHDAMYWYRQDPGQGLRLIYYSQIVNDFQKGDIAEGYSVSREKKESFPLTVTSAQKNPTAFYLCASNTPWVGTEQPQHFGDGTRLSIL.

About this clonotype: One base away lies a much larger clone, so this may be a sequencing read error. The chain is built from TRBV4-1 and TRBJ1-5, with unresolved D. V lost 5 bases and J lost 5, with 16 bases in between. This CDR3 spans 15 amino acids. Per germline, CDR1 MGHRA and CDR2 YSYEKL. The CDR3 coding sequence is TGCGCCAGCAGCTTACTAGTACACGGCGATCAGCCCCAGCATTTT. Its translation: CASSLLVHGDQPQHF.

This chain joins TRBV28 and TRBJ2-7; D unclear. The length of the CDR3 is 15 residues. V was shortened by 2 bases and J by 7 bases, with 18 bases between the two germline ends. Germline V CDR1 and CDR2: MDHEN, SYDVKM. The chain's CDR3 is CASSLNPDGRREQYF. The DNA of the CDR3 is TGTGCCAGCAGTTTAAACCCCGACGGGCGACGGGAGCAGTACTTC. Using reference TRBV28 and TRBJ2-7 for the parts outside the CDR3, the full variable domain is DVKVTQSSRYLVKRTGEKVFLECVQDMDHENMFWYRQDPGLGLRLIYFSYDVKMKEKGDIPEGYSVSREKKERFSLILESASTNQTSMYLCASSLNPDGRREQYFGPGTRLTVT.

This clonotype was observed a few times. The chain has TRBV6-4 and TRBJ1-6; D unresolved. CDR1 is MRHNA, CDR2 SNTAGT, per germline. V lost 0 bases and J lost 7, with 7 bases in between. The CDR3 consists of 14 residues. CDR3 amino acids: CASSDSDPNSPLHF. CDR3 nucleotide sequence: TGTGCCAGCAGTGACTCGGACCCGAATTCACCCCTCCACTTT.

A remark on this clonotype: One base away lies a much larger clone, so this may be a sequencing read error. The chain has TRBV20-1 and TRBJ2-7; 9 nucleotides line up with TRBD2. The CDR3 contains 14 residues. Germline CDR1 and CDR2: DFQATT and SNEGSKA (reference sequence). CDR3 DNA: TGCAGTGCCGATCAGCGGGAGGACTCCTACGAGCAGTCCTTC. Translation: CSADQREDSYEQSF.

This rearrangement joins TRBV30 to TRBJ2-7; D uncertain. The CDR3 extends over 12 amino acids. Germline V gives CDR1 GTSNPN, CDR2 SVGIG (reference sequence). V shed 1 base and J shed 2 bases, with 6 bases lying between them. The CDR3 loop is CAWSEGPYEQYF. In nucleotides, the CDR3 is TGTGCCTGGAGTGAGGGTCCCTACGAGCAGTACTTC. Full variable domain (remainder filled in from reference TRBV30 and TRBJ2-7): SQTIHQWPATLVQPVGSPLSLECTVEGTSNPNLYWYRQAAGRGLQLLFYSVGIGQISSEVPQNLSASRPQDRQFILSSKKLLLSDSGFYLCAWSEGPYEQYFGPGTRLTVT.

The table lists this clonotype with a count of one. One junction end disagrees with the germline gene, perhaps due to a read error. This sequence joins TRBV7-6 and TRBJ2-3; D possibly matches TRBD1 or TRBD2 (5 bases each). The CDR3 totals 16 residues. The V gene's germline CDR1 is SGHVS and CDR2 FNYEAQ. The CDR3 sequence is CAGSAGTSRSTDTQYF. The CDR3 DNA is TGTGCCGGCAGCGCTGGGACCTCGAGAAGCACAGATACGCAGTATTTT.

V usage is TRBV19 and J usage is TRBJ2-1; TRBD1 matches 8 bases. This CDR3 has 14 amino acids. The germline gives CDR1 LNHDA, CDR2 SQIVND (reference sequence). The V segment lost 5 bases and the J segment 7 bases; nucleotides outside the gene matches: 7. Here the CDR3 reads CASSGQGTGNEQFF. The DNA of the CDR3 is TGTGCCAGTAGTGGACAGGGAACAGGGAATGAGCAGTTCTTC.

V usage is TRBV4-3 and J usage is TRBJ2-7; TRBD1 matches at 8 bases. CDR1 is LGHNA, CDR2 YSLEER, per germline. The CDR3 runs 15 residues. V trimming: 0 bases; J trimming: 7 bases; junction bases outside the gene matches: 8. This CDR3 reads CASSQDSRGLGEQYF. In DNA, the CDR3 is TGCGCCAGCAGCCAAGATAGCAGGGGGCTAGGGGAGCAGTACTTC.

In the case of this clonotype: Germline is not matched at one junction end, which may reflect a read error. The chain uses TRBV9 and TRBJ1-5, with unresolved D. The CDR3 spans 15 residues. Germline V lookup: CDR1 SGDLS, CDR2 YYNGEE. The CDR3 sequence is CTSSEYPGPNRPQHF. Here the CDR3 DNA reads TGTACCAGCAGCGAATATCCGGGCCCTAATCGGCCCCAGCATTTT.

The chain links TRBV2 to TRBJ2-1; 9 bases fit TRBD2. V shed 0 bases and J 6 bases; nucleotides not matched to a gene: 3. The CDR3 has 15 amino acids. Germline V gene lookup returns CDR1 SNHLY and CDR2 FYNNEI. CDR3 in amino acids: CASSEARSGGNEQFF. The CDR3 DNA reads as TGTGCCAGCAGTGAAGCGCGTAGCGGGGGCAATGAGCAGTTCTTC.

The chain combines TRBV12-3 or TRBV12-4 with TRBJ2-7, with 9 bases fitting TRBD1. This CDR3 has 14 amino acids. V dropped 2 bases and J dropped 6; count of bases not matched to a gene: 5. CDR3 loop: CASSLSGQGLEQYF. DNA for the CDR3: TGTGCCAGCAGTTTATCGGGACAGGGTCTCGAGCAGTACTTC.

The table lists this clonotype with many counts. This chain joins TRBV14 and TRBJ2-7, with 8 bases fitting TRBD2. CDR3 size: 14 residues. V trimming: 4 bases; J trimming: 9 bases; junction bases outside the gene matches: 11. Germline CDR1 and CDR2: SGHDN and FVKESK. CDR3 protein: CASSPGGLPGLQYF. In DNA, the CDR3 is TGTGCCAGCAGCCCGGGAGGGTTACCGGGACTGCAGTACTTC.

The chain joins TRBV6-5 to TRBJ2-2, with 7 positions matching TRBD2. The germline V gene encodes CDR1 MNHEY and CDR2 SVGAGI. CDR3 length equals 14 residues. V was clipped by 5 bases and J by 5 bases; unmatched bases: 5. The CDR3 spells CASSPGLVTGELFF. In DNA, the CDR3 is TGTGCCAGCAGTCCCGGACTAGTAACCGGGGAGCTGTTTTTT.

This clonotype was picked up many times. The V and J genes are TRBV5-5 and TRBJ2-7; the D is unclear. Germline values: CDR1 SGHKS, CDR2 YYEKEE (reference sequence). V shed 0 bases and J shed 0 bases, with 10 bases lying between them. CDR3 length: 15 amino acids. CDR3: CASSLGTRYSYEQYF. The CDR3 region has the DNA TGTGCCAGCAGCTTGGGTACTCGCTACTCCTACGAGCAGTACTTC.

This clonotype was counted only a few times. The chain has TRBV7-9 and TRBJ1-2, with D unresolved. In germline, CDR1 is SEHNR, CDR2 FQNEAQ (reference sequence). Trimming stripped 1 base from V and 0 bases from J, with 9 bases between. CDR3 size: 15 residues. The CDR3 loop is CASSLVPESNYGYTF. CDR3 in DNA: TGTGCCAGCAGCTTAGTTCCGGAATCTAACTATGGCTACACCTTC.

Concerning this clonotype: This may stem from a read error, because a much larger clone lies one nucleotide away. The chain combines TRBV7-4 with TRBJ2-7, with D possibly being TRBD1 or TRBD2 (6 bases each). CDR1 and CDR2 from the germline V gene are SGHVT and SQSDAQ. The CDR3 covers 17 residues. V was clipped by 2 bases and J by 2 bases, with 19 bases between them. CDR3 nucleotides: TGTGCCAGCAGCTTACGGGTTGGGGGGCCAGGGGCCTACGAGCAGTACTTC. This translates into CASSLRVGGPGAYEQYF.

The V gene is TRBV27, the J gene TRBJ2-7, with 10 bases that match TRBD2. CDR1 MNHEY and CDR2 SMNVEV come from the germline V gene (reference sequence). V was clipped by 6 bases and J by 5 bases; unmatched bases: 7. CDR3 length: 14 residues. The chain's CDR3 is CASSPGLARDEQYF. The CDR3 coding sequence is TGTGCCAGCAGCCCGGGACTAGCGAGGGACGAGCAGTACTTC.